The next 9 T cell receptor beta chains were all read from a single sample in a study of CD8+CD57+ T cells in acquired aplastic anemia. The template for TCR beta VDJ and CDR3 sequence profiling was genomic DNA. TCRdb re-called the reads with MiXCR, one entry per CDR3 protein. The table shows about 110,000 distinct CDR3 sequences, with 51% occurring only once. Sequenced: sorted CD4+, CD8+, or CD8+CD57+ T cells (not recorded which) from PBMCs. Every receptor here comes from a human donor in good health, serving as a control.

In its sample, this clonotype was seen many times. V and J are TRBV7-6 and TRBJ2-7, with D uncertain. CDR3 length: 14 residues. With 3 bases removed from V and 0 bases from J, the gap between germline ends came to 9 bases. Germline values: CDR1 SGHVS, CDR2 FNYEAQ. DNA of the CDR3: TGTGCCAGCAGCTTCACGGGCAGCTCCTACGAGCAGTACTTC. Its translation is CASSFTGSSYEQYF.

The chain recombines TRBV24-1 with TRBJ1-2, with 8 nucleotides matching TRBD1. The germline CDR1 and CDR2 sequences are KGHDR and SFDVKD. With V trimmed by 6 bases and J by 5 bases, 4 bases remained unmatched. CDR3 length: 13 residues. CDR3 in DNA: TGTGCCACCAGTCGGACAGGGAAGTATGGCTACACCTTC. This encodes CATSRTGKYGYTF.

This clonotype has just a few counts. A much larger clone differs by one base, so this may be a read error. CDR3 sequence (DNA): TGTGCCAGCAGCGGATCCAGAAACATTCAGTACTTC. It translates to CASSGSRNIQYF. J is TRBJ2-4 and V is TRBV9; D not resolved. CDR1 SGDLS and CDR2 YYNGEE come from the germline V gene. V lost 3 bases, J lost 6 bases, and 7 bases lay in between. The CDR3 loop spans 12 amino acids.

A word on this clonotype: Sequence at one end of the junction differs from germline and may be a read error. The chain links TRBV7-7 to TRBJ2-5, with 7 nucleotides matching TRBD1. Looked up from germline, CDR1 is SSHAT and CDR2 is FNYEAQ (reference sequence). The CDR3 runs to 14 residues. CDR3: CASSPRQGQATQYF. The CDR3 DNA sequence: TGTGCTAGCAGCCCGAGACAGGGCCAAGCGACCCAGTACTTC. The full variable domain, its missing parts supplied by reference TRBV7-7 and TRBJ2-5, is GAGVSQSPRYKVTKRGQDVTLRCDPISSHATLYWYQQALGQGPEFLTYFNYEAQPDKSGLPSDRFSAERPEGSISTLTIQRTEQRDSAMYRCASSPRQGQATQYFGPGTRLLVL.

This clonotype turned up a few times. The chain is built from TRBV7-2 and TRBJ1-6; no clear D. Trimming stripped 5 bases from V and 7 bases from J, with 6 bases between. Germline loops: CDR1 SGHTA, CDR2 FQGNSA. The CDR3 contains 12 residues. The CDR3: CASSHSNSPLHF. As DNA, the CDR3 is TGTGCCAGCAGCCATAGCAATTCACCCCTCCACTTT.

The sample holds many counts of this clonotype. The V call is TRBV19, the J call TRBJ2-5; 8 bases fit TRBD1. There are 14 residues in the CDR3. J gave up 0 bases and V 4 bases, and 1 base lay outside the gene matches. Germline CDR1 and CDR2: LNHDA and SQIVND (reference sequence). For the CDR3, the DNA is TGTGCCAGTAGTAAGACAGGGGACCAAGAGACCCAGTACTTC. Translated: CASSKTGDQETQYF.

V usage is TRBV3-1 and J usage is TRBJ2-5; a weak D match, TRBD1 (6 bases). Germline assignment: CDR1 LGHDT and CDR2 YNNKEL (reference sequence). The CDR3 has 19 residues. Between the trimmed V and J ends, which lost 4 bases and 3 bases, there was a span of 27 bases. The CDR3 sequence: CASSPRQESASSREETQYF. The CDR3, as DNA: TGTGCCAGCAGCCCCCGACAGGAGTCGGCCAGTTCGAGAGAAGAGACCCAGTACTTC.

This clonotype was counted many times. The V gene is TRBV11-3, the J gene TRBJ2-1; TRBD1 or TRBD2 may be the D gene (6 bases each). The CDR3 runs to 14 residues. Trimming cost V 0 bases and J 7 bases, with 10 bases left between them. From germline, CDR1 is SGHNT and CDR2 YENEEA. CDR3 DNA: TGTGCCAGCAGCTTAGATTCGGGGGCTAATGAGCAGTTCTTC. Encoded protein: CASSLDSGANEQFF.

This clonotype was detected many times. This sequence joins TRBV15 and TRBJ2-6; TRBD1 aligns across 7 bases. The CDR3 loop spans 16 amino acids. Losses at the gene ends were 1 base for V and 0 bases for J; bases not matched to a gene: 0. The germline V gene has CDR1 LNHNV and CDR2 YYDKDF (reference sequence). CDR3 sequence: CATSRGDSSGANVLTF. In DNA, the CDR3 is TGTGCCACCAGCAGAGGGGACAGCTCTGGGGCCAACGTCCTGACTTTC.